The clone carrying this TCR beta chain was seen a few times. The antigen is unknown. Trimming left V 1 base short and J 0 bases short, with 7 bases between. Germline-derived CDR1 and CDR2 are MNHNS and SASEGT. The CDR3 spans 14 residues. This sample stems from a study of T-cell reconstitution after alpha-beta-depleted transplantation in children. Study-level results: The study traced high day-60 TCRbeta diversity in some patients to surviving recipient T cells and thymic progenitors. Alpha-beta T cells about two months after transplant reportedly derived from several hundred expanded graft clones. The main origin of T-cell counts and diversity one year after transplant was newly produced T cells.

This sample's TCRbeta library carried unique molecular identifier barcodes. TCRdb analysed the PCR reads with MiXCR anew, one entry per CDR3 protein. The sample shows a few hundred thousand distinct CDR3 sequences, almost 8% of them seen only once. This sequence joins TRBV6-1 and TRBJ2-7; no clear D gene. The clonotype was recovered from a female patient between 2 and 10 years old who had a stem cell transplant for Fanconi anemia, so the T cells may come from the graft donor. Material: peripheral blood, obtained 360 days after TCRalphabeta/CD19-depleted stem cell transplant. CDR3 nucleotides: TGTGCCAGCAGTGAAGTTGGGCACTCCTACGAGCAGTACTTC. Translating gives CASSEVGHSYEQYF.